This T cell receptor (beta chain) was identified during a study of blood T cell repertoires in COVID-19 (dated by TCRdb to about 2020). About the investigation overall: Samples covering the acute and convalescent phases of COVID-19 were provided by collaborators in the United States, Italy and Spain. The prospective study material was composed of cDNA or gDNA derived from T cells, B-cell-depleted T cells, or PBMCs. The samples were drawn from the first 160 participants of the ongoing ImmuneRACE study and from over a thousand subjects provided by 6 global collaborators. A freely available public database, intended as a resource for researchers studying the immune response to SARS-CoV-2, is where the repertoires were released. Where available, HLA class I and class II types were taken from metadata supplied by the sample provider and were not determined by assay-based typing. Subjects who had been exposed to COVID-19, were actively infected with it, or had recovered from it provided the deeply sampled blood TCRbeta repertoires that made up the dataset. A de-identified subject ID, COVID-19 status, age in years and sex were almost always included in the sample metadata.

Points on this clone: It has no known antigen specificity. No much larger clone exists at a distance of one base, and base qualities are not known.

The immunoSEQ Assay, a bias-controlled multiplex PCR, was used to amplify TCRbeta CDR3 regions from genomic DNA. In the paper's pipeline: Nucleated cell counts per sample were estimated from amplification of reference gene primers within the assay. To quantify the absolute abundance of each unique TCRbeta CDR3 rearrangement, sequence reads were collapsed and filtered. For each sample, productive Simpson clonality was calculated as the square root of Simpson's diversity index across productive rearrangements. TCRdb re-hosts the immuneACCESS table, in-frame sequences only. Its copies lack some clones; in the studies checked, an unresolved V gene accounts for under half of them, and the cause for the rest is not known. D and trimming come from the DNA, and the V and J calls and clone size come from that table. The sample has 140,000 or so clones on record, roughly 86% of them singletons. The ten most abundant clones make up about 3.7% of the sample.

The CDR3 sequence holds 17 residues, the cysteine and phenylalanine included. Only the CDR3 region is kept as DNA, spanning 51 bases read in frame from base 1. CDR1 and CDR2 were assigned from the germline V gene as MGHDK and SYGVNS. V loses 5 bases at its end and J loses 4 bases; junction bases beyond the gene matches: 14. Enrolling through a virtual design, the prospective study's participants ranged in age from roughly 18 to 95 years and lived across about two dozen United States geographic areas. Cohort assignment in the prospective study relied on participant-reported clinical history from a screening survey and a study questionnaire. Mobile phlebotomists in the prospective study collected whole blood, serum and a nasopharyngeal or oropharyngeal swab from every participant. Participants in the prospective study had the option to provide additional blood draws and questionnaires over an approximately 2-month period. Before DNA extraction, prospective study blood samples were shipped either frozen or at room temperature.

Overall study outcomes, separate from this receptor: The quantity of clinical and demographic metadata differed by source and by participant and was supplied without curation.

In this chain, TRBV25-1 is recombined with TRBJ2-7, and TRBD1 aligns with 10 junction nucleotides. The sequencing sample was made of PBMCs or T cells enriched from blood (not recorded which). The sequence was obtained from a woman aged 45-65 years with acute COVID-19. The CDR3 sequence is CASSSSPGTGENYEQYF. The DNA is TGTGCCAGCAGTTCATCCCCCGGGACAGGGGAGAATTACGAGCAGTACTTC.